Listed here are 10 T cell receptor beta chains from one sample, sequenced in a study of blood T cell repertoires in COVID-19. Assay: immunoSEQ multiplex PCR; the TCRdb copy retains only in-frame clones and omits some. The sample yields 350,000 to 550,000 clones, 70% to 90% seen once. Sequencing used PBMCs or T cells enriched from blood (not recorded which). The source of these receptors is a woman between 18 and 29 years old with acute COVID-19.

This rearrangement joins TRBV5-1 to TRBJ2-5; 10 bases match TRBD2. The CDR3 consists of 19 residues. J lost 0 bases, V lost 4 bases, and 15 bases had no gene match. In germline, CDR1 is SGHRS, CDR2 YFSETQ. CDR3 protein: CASSGDLRSGRAYQETQYF. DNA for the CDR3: TGCGCCAGCAGCGGGGACCTTCGCAGCGGGAGGGCGTACCAAGAGACCCAGTACTTC.

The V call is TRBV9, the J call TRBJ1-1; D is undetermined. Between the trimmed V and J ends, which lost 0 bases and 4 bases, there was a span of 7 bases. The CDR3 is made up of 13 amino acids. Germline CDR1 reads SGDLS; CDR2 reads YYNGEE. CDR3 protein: CASSVGSSTEAFF. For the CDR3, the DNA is TGTGCCAGCAGCGTAGGGAGCAGCACTGAAGCTTTCTTT.

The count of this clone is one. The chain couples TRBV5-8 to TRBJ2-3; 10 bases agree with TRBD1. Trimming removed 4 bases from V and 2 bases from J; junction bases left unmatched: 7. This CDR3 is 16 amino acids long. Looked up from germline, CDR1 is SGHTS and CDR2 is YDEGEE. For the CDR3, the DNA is TGTGCCAGCAGCCCCCGGGACAGGGGATACACAGATACGCAGTATTTT. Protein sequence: CASSPRDRGYTDTQYF.

The CDR3 coding sequence is TGTGCCAGCAGTTTGTCCGGGAGAGGAAATGAGCAGTTCTTC. It yields the protein CASSLSGRGNEQFF. V and J are TRBV27 and TRBJ2-1, with a tentative D call TRBD2 (6 bases). The germline V and J ends were trimmed by 3 bases and 7 bases, with 13 bases remaining between them. The CDR3 totals 14 residues. In germline, CDR1 is MNHEY, CDR2 SMNVEV (reference sequence).

In nucleotides, the CDR3 is TGTGCCAGCTCACCAGGGACTAGCGGCGCCTACGAGCAGTACTTC. Protein product: CASSPGTSGAYEQYF. The V gene is TRBV18, the J gene TRBJ2-7, with 11 bases identical to TRBD2. V was clipped by 2 bases and J by 2 bases; unmatched bases: 2. CDR1 is KGHSH, CDR2 LQKENI, per germline. This CDR3 comprises 15 residues.

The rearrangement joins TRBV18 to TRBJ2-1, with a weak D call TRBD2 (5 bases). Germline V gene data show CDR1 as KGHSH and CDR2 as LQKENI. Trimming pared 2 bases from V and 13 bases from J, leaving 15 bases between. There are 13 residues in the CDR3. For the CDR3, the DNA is TGTGCCAGCTCACCAGGGGTAGTCGGGAATCAGTTCTTC. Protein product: CASSPGVVGNQFF.

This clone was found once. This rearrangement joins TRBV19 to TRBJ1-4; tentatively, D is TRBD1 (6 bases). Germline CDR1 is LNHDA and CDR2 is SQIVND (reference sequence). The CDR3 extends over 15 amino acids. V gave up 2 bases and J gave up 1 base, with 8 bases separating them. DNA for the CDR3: TGTGCCAGTAGTATAAGGGGGATAACTAATGAAAAACTGTTTTTT. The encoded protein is CASSIRGITNEKLFF.

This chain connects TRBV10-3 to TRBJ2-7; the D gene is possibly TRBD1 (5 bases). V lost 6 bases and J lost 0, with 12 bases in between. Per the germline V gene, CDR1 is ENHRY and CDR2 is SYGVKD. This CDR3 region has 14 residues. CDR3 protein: CAISRQRSSYEQYF. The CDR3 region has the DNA TGTGCCATCAGCAGACAGAGGAGCTCCTACGAGCAGTACTTC.

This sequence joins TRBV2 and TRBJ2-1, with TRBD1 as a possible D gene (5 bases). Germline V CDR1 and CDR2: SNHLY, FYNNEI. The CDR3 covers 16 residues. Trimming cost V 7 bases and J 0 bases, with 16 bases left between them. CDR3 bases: TGTGCCAGCACCCTTGGGGCGATGAGCTCCTACAATGAGCAGTTCTTC. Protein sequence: CASTLGAMSSYNEQFF.

CDR3 DNA: TGTGCCAGCAGCCCGGGACAGGCGCTGGAAGCTTTCTTT. Translating gives CASSPGQALEAFF. The J gene is TRBJ1-1, the V gene TRBV7-9, with TRBD1 identical over 8 bases. The J segment lost 8 bases and the V segment lost 5 bases, leaving 7 bases of the junction unmatched. The CDR3 covers 13 residues. Germline V gene lookup returns CDR1 SEHNR and CDR2 FQNEAQ (reference sequence). Combining the CDR3 with reference TRBV7-9 and TRBJ1-1 gives the whole variable domain DTGVSQNPRHKITKRGQNVTFRCDPISEHNRLYWYRQTLGQGPEFLTYFQNEAQLEKSRLLSDRFSAERPKGSFSTLEIQRTEQGDSAMYLCASSPGQALEAFFGQGTRLTVV.